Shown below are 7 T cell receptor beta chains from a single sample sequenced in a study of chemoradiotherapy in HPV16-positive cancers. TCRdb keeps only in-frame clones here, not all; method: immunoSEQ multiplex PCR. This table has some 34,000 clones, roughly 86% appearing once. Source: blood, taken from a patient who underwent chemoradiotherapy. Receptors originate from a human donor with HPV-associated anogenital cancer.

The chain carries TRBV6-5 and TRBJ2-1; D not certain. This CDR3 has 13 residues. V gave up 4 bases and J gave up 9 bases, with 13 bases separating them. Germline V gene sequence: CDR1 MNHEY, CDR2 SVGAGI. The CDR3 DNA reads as TGTGCCAGCAGTTCCTCCGACCTGCGTGAGCAGTTCTTC. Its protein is CASSSSDLREQFF.

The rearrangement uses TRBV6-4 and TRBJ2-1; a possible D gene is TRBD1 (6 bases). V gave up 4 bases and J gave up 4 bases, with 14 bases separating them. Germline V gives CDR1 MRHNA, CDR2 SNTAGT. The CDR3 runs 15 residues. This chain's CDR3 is CASSVGTPEYNEQFF. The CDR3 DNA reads TGTGCCAGCAGTGTCGGGACACCCGAATACAATGAGCAGTTCTTC.

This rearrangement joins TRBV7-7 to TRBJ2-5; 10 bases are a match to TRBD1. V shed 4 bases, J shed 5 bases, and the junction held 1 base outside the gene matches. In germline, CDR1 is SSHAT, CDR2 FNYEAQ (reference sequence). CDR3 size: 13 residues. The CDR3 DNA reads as TGTGCCAGCAGCTCGGACAGGGGGGAGACCCAGTACTTC. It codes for CASSSDRGETQYF. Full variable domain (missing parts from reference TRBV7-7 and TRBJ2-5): GAGVSQSPRYKVTKRGQDVTLRCDPISSHATLYWYQQALGQGPEFLTYFNYEAQPDKSGLPSDRFSAERPEGSISTLTIQRTEQRDSAMYRCASSSDRGETQYFGPGTRLLVL.

The CDR3 reads CASSPTGQTYEQYF. The CDR3 DNA is TGTGCCAGCTCACCAACGGGACAGACTTACGAGCAGTACTTC. The rearrangement links TRBV18 to TRBJ2-7; 7 bases line up with TRBD1. V gave up 2 bases and J gave up 4 bases; unmatched junction bases: 5. Germline V gene sequence: CDR1 KGHSH, CDR2 LQKENI. This CDR3 is 14 amino acids long.

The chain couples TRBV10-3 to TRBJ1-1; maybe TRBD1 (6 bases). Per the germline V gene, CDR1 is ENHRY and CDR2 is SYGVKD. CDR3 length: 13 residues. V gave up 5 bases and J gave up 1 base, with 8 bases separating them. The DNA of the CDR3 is TGTGCCATCAGTCAGGGACAGAACACTGAAGCTTTCTTT. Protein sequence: CAISQGQNTEAFF.

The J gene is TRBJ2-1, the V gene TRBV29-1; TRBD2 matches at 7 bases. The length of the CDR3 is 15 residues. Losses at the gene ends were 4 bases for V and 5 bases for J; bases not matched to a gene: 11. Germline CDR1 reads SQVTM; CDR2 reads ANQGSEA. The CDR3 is CSVGFGGDIHNEQFF. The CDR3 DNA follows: TGCAGCGTTGGATTTGGGGGGGATATCCACAATGAGCAGTTCTTC.

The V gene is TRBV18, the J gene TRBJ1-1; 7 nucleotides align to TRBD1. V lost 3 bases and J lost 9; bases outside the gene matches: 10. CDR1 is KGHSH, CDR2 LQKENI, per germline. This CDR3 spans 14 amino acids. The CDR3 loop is CASSPDRSWGKAFF. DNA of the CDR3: TGTGCCAGCTCACCGGACAGGTCCTGGGGAAAAGCTTTCTTT.